The rows below give T cell receptor beta chains drawn from one sample of a study of blood T cell repertoires in COVID-19. Profiled with immunoSEQ multiplex PCR; TCRdb holds only in-frame clones, not every one. The table records approximately 74,000 clones, about 90% of them present only once. Specimen: peripheral blood. The receptors stem from a woman aged 80 or over with active or convalescent COVID-19. The CDR3 runs from the conserved cysteine through the conserved F or W. Each record gives: J gene, D gene, V gene, clone size, CDR3 DNA, CDR3 protein. A D gene is named only where the DNA matches it firmly. Clone size appears in some rows only: once, few, many, or a class for an expanded clone.

TRBJ2-3 | TRBD1 | TRBV19 | NA | TGTGCCAGTGGACAGGGGAGCACAGATACGCAGTATTTT | CASGQGSTDTQYF
TRBJ1-5 | NA | TRBV27 | once | TGTGCCAGCAGCAAACAGGGTTTGGGTCAGCCCCAGCATTTT | CASSKQGLGQPQHF
TRBJ1-1 | NA | TRBV11-3 | NA | TGTGCCAGCAGCTTAGTCGGAGGGGCGGAGGCTTTCTTT | CASSLVGGAEAFF
TRBJ1-4 | TRBD1 | TRBV18 | once | TGTGCCAGCTCACCCCGGACAGGGGGAGCTAATGAAAAACTGTTTTTT | CASSPRTGGANEKLFF
TRBJ2-7 | NA | TRBV20-1 | NA | TGCAGTGCTAGCAGGCAATACGAGCAGTACTTC | CSASRQYEQYF
TRBJ2-5 | NA | TRBV19 | NA | TGTGCCAGTAGTATTCGAGAGACCCAGTACTTC | CASSIRETQYF
TRBJ1-1 | TRBD1 | TRBV5-1 | NA | TGCGCCAGCAGCTTAACCGACAGGGCCATGAACACTGAAGCTTTCTTT | CASSLTDRAMNTEAFF
TRBJ1-3 | TRBD1 | TRBV7-8 | NA | TGTGCCAGCAGCTTGGACAGGGGAACACCCGGAAACACCATATATTTT | CASSLDRGTPGNTIYF
TRBJ2-7 | NA | TRBV4-3 | NA | TGCGCCAGCAGCCTAAGTGTGGGCACAGGCACGGGCGAGCAGTACTTC | CASSLSVGTGTGEQYF
TRBJ1-2 | NA | TRBV15 | NA | TGTGCCACCAGCAGAGACGGACTCAACTATGGCTACACCTTC | CATSRDGLNYGYTF
TRBJ2-1 | TRBD2 | TRBV19 | NA | TGTGCCAGCACTCGGATAACCGGGACTAGCGGGGTTGGTGAGCAGTTCTTC | CASTRITGTSGVGEQFF
TRBJ1-4 | NA | TRBV5-1 | NA | TGCGCCAGCAGCCTACAGCTTAATGAAAAACTGTTTTTT | CASSLQLNEKLFF
TRBJ1-2 | NA | TRBV6-1 | NA | TGTGCCAGCAGTGAACGTTACTATGGCGGTGCCTTC | CASSERYYGGAF
TRBJ1-1 | NA | TRBV30 | NA | TGTGCCTGGACCCTGGACAGCAACACTGAAGCTTTCTTT | CAWTLDSNTEAFF
TRBJ2-7 | TRBD2 | TRBV4-3 | NA | TGCGCCAGCAGCCAAGGCGCTAGCGGGGCCTCCTACGAGCAGTACTTC | CASSQGASGASYEQYF
TRBJ1-5 | NA | TRBV19 | NA | TGTGCCAGTATCGGGGTTCTGAATCAGCCCCAGCATTTT | CASIGVLNQPQHF
TRBJ1-3 | NA | TRBV18 | once | TGTGCCAGCTCACCAGAGGGTGGAAACACCATATATTTT | CASSPEGGNTIYF
TRBJ1-2 | NA | TRBV2 | NA | TGTGCCAGCAGCGGACAGATTAACTATGGCTACACCTTC | CASSGQINYGYTF
TRBJ2-5 | TRBD2 | TRBV7-2 | NA | TGTGCCAGCAGCTTGGCCTCACCCGGGACTAGTACTCCCCAGTACTTC | CASSLASPGTSTPQYF
TRBJ1-1 | TRBD1 | TRBV18 | NA | TGTGCCAGCTCACTGCTGGAGGGGGCTGTGAACACTGAAGCTTTCTTT | CASSLLEGAVNTEAFF
TRBJ2-7 | TRBD2 | TRBV7-9 | NA | TGTGCCAGCAGCTTTTATAGCGGGAGGGAAAACAACGAGCAGTACTTC | CASSFYSGRENNEQYF
TRBJ1-1 | TRBD1 | TRBV30 | NA | TGTGCCTGGAGTGTATCAGGGGGCACTGAAGCTTTCTTT | CAWSVSGGTEAFF
TRBJ1-3 | NA | TRBV5-1 | NA | TGCGCCAGCAGCTTGGTGGAGGCCCGCTCTGGAAACACCATATATTTT | CASSLVEARSGNTIYF
TRBJ2-7 | TRBD1 | TRBV11-2 | NA | TGTGCCAGCAGCTTAGACTCATCCGGACAGGGGGGATACGAGCAGTACTTC | CASSLDSSGQGGYEQYF
TRBJ2-3 | TRBD2 | TRBV19 | once | TGTGCCAGTAGCACTAGCGGGAGCGCAGATACGCAGTATTTT | CASSTSGSADTQYF
TRBJ2-7 | TRBD1 | TRBV29-1 | NA | TGCAGCGTTGAAGATCTCCAGGGGGCTGGCGAGCAGTACTTC | CSVEDLQGAGEQYF
TRBJ2-1 | TRBD2 | TRBV5-5 | NA | TGTGCCAGCAGCTTGGCCGGAGCGGGGAGGGTAAACAATGAGCAGTTCTTC | CASSLAGAGRVNNEQFF
TRBJ2-4 | NA | TRBV9 | NA | TGTGCCAGCAGCCCCCGGAGTCAGCGGAGTAAAAAAAACATTCAGTACTTC | CASSPRSQRSKKNIQYF
TRBJ1-5 | NA | TRBV9 | NA | TGTGCCAGCAGCCTGACAGGAGCGAATCAGCCCCAGCATTTT | CASSLTGANQPQHF
TRBJ2-6 | NA | TRBV4-2 | NA | TGTGCCAGCAGCCAAGTCACAGGGTCCGGGGCCAACGTCCTGACTTTC | CASSQVTGSGANVLTF
TRBJ2-1 | NA | TRBV5-8 | NA | TGTGCCAGCGACGGAGGGGCCCACTCCAATGAGCAGTTCTTC | CASDGGAHSNEQFF
TRBJ2-3 | NA | TRBV6-1 | once | TGTGCCAGCAGTGAGGCAAGCAGAGGCAGCCTCGAGTATTTT | CASSEASRGSLEYF
TRBJ2-5 | NA | TRBV2 | NA | TGTGCCAGCAGTCCCCATCGGGAGACCCAGTACTTC | CASSPHRETQYF
TRBJ1-1 | NA | TRBV11-3 | NA | TGTGCCAGCGCAAGGGGCCCGAACACTGAAGCTTTCTTT | CASARGPNTEAFF
TRBJ1-4 | NA | TRBV29-1 | few | TGCAGCGTGGGGGGACCGCTTGAAAAACTGTTTTTT | CSVGGPLEKLFF
TRBJ2-7 | NA | TRBV5-4 | NA | TGTGCCAGCAGCCTCCGACTAGCCTACGAGCAGTACTTC | CASSLRLAYEQYF
TRBJ2-5 | NA | TRBV5-5 | NA | TGTGCCAGCAGCTTGGACACAAGAGCGGGTAACCAAGAGACCCAGTACTTC | CASSLDTRAGNQETQYF
TRBJ2-1 | TRBD2 | TRBV11-3 | NA | TGTGCCAGCAGCGCCCGACTAGCGGGGGGCTACAATGAGCAGTTCTTC | CASSARLAGGYNEQFF
TRBJ2-1 | TRBD2 | TRBV18 | NA | TGTGCCAGCTCCGGTAGGCTAGCGGGAGTTGATGAGCAGTTCTTC | CASSGRLAGVDEQFF
TRBJ1-2 | NA | TRBV6-5 | NA | TGTGCCAGCAGCCGAGAGGGAGCCGGGGGCTACACCTTC | CASSREGAGGYTF
TRBJ1-4 | NA | TRBV5-8 | NA | TGTGCCAGCAGCCTTAAGGGGGTGGTTAATGAAAAACTGTTTTTT | CASSLKGVVNEKLFF
TRBJ1-6 | NA | TRBV6-2/TRBV6-3 | NA | TGTGCCAGCAGTTACAGAGGGTTTGGGTATTCACCCCTCCACTTT | CASSYRGFGYSPLHF
TRBJ1-1 | NA | TRBV12-3/TRBV12-4 | NA | TGTGCCAGCAGTTTCACAGGGTACACTGAAGCTTTCTTT | CASSFTGYTEAFF
TRBJ1-1 | NA | TRBV2 | once | TGTGCCAGCAGTGAACAGGGGAGGGCAGGAACTGAAGCTTTCTTT | CASSEQGRAGTEAFF
TRBJ2-1 | TRBD2 | TRBV5-4 | NA | TGTGCCAGCAGCCGGACTAGCGGGGGGCCAATTTACAATGAGCAGTTCTTC | CASSRTSGGPIYNEQFF
TRBJ1-2 | NA | TRBV9 | NA | TGTGCCAGCAGCGCAGGAGGGTACGGGGTAAGCTATGGCTACACCTTC | CASSAGGYGVSYGYTF
TRBJ2-1 | NA | TRBV6-6 | NA | TGTGCCAGCAGTCTGTCACCTCTGGGAGTGGGGTACAATGAGCAGTTCTTC | CASSLSPLGVGYNEQFF
TRBJ2-5 | TRBD1 | TRBV11-2 | once | TGTGCCAGCAGCTCCACAGGGGCTTTGTACCAAGAGACCCAGTACTTC | CASSSTGALYQETQYF
TRBJ1-6 | NA | TRBV11-3 | NA | TGTGCCAGCAGCTCGGGTGGGGCCCCATATAATTCACCCCTCCACTTT | CASSSGGAPYNSPLHF
TRBJ1-5 | NA | TRBV6-5 | NA | TGTGCCAGCAAAATGAGTGCGGGAAGCAATCAGCCCCAGCATTTT | CASKMSAGSNQPQHF
TRBJ1-1 | TRBD1 | TRBV6-4 | NA | TGTGCCAGCAGTCCCACCGGGACAGGGATCTTAGCTGAAGCTTTCTTT | CASSPTGTGILAEAFF
TRBJ2-3 | TRBD2 | TRBV5-4 | NA | TGTGCCAGCAGCTCGAGAGCGGGAGTTGACACGCAGTATTTT | CASSSRAGVDTQYF
TRBJ2-1 | NA | TRBV7-2 | NA | TGTGCCACCTCCCGGGGGTGGGATGAGCAGTTCTTC | CATSRGWDEQFF
TRBJ2-5 | TRBD2 | TRBV7-2 | NA | TGTGCCAGCAGCACTTCTGGGGGGGACGAGACCCAGTACTTC | CASSTSGGDETQYF
TRBJ1-2 | NA | TRBV5-8 | NA | TGTGCCAGCAGCTTGGCCTCGGGACACTACTATGGCTACACCTTC | CASSLASGHYYGYTF